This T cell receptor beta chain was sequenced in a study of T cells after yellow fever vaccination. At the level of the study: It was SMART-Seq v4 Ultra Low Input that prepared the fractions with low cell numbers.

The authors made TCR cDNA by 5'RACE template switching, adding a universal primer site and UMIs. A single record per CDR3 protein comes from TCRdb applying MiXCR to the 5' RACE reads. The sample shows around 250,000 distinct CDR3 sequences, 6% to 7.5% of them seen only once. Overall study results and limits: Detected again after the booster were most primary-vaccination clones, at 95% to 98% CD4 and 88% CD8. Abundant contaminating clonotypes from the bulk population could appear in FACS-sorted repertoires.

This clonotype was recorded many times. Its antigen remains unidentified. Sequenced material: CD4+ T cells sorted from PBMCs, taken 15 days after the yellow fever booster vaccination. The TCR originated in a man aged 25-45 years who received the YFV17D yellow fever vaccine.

The CDR3 sequence is CASSLASGSVYEQYF. In DNA, the CDR3 is TGTGCCAGCAGCTTGGCCAGCGGGAGTGTTTACGAGCAGTACTTC. The genes are TRBV5-5 and TRBJ2-7, with 8 bases aligning to TRBD2. V lost 0 bases and J lost 4; bases outside the gene matches: 6. This CDR3 is built from 15 residues. The germline V gene has CDR1 SGHKS and CDR2 YYEKEE (reference sequence).